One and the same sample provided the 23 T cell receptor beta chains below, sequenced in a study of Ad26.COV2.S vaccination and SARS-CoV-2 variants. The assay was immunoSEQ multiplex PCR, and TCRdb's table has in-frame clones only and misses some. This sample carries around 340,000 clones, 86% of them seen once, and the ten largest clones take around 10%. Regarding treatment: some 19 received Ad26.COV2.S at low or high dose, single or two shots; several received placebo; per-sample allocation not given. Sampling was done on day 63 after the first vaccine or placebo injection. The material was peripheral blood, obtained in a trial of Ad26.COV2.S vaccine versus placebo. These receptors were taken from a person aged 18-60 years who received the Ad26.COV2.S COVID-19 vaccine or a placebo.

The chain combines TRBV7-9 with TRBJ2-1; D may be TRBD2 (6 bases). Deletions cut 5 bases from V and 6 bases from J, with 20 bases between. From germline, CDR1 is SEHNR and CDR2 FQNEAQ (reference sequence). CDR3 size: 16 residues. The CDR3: CASSPSNRDSLNEQFF. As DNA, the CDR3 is TGTGCCAGCAGCCCCTCCAACCGGGACTCCCTCAATGAGCAGTTCTTC.

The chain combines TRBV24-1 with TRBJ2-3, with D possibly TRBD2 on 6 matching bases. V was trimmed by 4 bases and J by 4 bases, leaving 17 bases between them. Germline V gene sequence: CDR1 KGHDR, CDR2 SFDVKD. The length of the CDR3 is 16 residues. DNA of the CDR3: TGTGCCACCAGTGACCCCGGGAGCCCACTTTCAGATACGCAGTATTTT. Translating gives CATSDPGSPLSDTQYF.

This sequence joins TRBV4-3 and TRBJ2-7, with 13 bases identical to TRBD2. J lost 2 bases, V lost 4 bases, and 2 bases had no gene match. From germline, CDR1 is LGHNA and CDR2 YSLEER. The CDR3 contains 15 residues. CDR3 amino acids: CASSPGLAGAYEQYF. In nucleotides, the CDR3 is TGCGCCAGCAGCCCCGGACTAGCGGGAGCCTACGAGCAGTACTTC.

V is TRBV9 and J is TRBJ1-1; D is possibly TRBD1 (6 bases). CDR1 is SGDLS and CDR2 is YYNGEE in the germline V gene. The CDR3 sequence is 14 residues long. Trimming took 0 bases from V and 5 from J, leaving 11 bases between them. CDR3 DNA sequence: TGTGCCAGCAGCGTAGGAGGGGGAGGGACTGAAGCTTTCTTT. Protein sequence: CASSVGGGGTEAFF.

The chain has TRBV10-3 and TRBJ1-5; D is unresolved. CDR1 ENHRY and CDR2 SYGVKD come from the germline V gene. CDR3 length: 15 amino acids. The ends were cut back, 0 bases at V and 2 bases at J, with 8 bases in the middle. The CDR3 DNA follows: TGTGCCATCAGTGAGTCGAATCACGGCAATCAGCCCCAGCATTTT. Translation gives CAISESNHGNQPQHF.

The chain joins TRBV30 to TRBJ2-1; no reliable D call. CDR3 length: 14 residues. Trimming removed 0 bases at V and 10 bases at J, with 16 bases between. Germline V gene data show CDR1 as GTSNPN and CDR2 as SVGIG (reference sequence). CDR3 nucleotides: TGTGCCTGGAGTGTTGTGAGTTATTCCTACGAGCAGTTCTTC. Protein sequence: CAWSVVSYSYEQFF.

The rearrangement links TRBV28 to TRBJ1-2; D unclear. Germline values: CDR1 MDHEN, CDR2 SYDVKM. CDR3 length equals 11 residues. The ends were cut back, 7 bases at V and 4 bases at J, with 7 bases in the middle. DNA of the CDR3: TGTGCCAGCACGGACCTCTATGGCTACACCTTC. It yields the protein CASTDLYGYTF.

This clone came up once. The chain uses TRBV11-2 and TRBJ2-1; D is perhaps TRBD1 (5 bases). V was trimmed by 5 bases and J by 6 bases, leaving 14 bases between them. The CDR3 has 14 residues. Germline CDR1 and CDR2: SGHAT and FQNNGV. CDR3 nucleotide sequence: TGTGCCAGCAGCCAGGGCCTACCCCTCAATGAGCAGTTCTTC. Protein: CASSQGLPLNEQFF.

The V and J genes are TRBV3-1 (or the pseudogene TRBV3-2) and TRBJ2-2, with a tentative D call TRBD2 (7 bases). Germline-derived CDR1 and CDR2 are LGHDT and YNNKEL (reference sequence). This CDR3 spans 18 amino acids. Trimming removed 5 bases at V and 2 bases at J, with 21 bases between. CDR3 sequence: CASSIYGGQAVNTGELFF. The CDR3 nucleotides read TGTGCCAGCAGCATCTACGGGGGGCAGGCCGTAAACACCGGGGAGCTGTTTTTT.

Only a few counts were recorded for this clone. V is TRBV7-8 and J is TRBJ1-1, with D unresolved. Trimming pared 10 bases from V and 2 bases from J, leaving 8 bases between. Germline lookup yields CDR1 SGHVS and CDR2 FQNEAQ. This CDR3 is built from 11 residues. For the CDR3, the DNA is TGTGCCACGCGCGGAAACACTGAAGCTTTCTTT. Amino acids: CATRGNTEAFF.

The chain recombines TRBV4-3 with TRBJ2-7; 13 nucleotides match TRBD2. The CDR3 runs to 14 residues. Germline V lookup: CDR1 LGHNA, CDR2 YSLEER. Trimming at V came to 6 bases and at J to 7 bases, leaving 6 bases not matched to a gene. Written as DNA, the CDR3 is TGCGCCAGCAGTCGACTAGCGGGAGGAGGAGAGCAGTACTTC. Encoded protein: CASSRLAGGGEQYF.

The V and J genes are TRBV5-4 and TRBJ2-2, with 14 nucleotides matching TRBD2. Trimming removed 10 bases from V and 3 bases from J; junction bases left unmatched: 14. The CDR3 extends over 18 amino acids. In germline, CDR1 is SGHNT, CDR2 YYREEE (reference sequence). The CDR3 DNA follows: TGTGCCCCTCTTGAGAGGACTAGCGGGAGGCTTGACACCGGGGAGCTGTTTTTT. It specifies CAPLERTSGRLDTGELFF.

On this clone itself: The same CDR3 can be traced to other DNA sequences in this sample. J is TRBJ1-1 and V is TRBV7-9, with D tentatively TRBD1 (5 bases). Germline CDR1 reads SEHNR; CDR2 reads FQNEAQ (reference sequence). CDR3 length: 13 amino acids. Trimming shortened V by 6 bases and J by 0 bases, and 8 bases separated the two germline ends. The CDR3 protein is CASSLDMNTEAFF. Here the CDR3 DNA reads TGTGCCAGCAGTTTGGACATGAACACTGAAGCTTTCTTT.

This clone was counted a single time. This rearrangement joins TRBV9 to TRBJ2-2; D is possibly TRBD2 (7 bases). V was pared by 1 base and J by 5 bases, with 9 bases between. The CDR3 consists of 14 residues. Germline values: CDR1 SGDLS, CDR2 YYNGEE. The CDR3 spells CASSVRGGTGELFF. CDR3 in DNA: TGTGCCAGCAGCGTAAGGGGGGGTACCGGGGAGCTGTTTTTT.

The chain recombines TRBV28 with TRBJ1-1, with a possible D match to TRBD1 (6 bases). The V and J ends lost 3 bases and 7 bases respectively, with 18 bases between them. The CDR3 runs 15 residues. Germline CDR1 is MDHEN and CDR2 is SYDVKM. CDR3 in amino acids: CASSFHGGRIYEAFF. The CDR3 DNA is TGTGCCAGCAGTTTCCACGGGGGGCGCATTTATGAAGCTTTCTTT.

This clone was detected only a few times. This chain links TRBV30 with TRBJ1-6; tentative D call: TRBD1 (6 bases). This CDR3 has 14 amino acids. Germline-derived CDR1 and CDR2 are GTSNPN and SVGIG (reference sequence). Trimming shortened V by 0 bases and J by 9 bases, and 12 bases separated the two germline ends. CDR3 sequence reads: CAWSVGHGSSPLHF. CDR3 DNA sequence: TGTGCCTGGAGTGTGGGACACGGGAGTTCACCCCTCCACTTT. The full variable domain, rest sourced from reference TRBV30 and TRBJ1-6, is SQTIHQWPATLVQPVGSPLSLECTVEGTSNPNLYWYRQAAGRGLQLLFYSVGIGQISSEVPQNLSASRPQDRQFILSSKKLLLSDSGFYLCAWSVGHGSSPLHFGNGTRLTVT.

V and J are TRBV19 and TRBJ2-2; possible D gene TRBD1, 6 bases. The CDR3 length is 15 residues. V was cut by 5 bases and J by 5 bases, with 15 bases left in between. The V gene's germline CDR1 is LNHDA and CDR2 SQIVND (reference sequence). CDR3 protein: CASSVITGNTGELFF. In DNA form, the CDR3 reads TGTGCCAGTAGTGTAATTACAGGGAATACCGGGGAGCTGTTTTTT.

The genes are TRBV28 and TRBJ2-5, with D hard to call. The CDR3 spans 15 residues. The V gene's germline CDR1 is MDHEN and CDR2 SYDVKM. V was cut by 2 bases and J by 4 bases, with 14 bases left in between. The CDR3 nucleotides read TGTGCCAGCAGTTTAGGTGCTGAAAGAGTAGAGACCCAGTACTTC. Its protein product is CASSLGAERVETQYF. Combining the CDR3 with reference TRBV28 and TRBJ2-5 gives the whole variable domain DVKVTQSSRYLVKRTGEKVFLECVQDMDHENMFWYRQDPGLGLRLIYFSYDVKMKEKGDIPEGYSVSREKKERFSLILESASTNQTSMYLCASSLGAERVETQYFGPGTRLLVL.

For the CDR3, the DNA is TGTGCCAGCAGCTTAGGCGGGGGAGTTGGGGAAAAACTGTTTTTT. Its protein product is CASSLGGGVGEKLFF. The chain couples TRBV7-2 to TRBJ1-4, with a weak D call TRBD1 (5 bases). CDR1 is SGHTA, CDR2 FQGNSA, per germline. This CDR3 region has 15 residues. V gave up 1 base and J gave up 8 bases, with 14 bases separating them.

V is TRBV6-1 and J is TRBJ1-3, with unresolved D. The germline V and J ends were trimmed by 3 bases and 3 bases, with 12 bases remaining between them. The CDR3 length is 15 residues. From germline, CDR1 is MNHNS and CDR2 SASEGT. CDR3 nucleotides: TGTGCCAGCAGTGAGACACAGTTCTTTGGAAACACCATATATTTT. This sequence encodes CASSETQFFGNTIYF.

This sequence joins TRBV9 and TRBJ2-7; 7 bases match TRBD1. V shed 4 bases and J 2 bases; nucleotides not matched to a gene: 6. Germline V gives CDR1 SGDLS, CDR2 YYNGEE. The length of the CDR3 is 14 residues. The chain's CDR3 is CASSQSRGPYEQYF. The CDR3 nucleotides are TGTGCCAGCAGCCAATCGAGGGGGCCCTACGAGCAGTACTTC.

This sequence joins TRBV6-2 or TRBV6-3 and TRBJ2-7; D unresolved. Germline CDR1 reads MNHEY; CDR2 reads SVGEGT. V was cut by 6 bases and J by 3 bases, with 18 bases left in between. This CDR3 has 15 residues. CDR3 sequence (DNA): TGTGCCAGCAGCCCCACGCTGCCCCCGCTCTACGAGCAGTACTTC. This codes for CASSPTLPPLYEQYF.

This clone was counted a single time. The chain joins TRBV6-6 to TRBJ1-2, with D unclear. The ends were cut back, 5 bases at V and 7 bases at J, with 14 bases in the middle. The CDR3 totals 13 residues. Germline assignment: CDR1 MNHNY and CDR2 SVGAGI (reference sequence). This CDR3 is CASSPDNLGGYTF. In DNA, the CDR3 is TGTGCCAGCAGTCCAGACAACTTGGGTGGCTACACCTTC.